This T cell receptor beta chain was profiled in a study of blood T cell repertoires in COVID-19. Study summary: Acute and convalescent COVID-19 samples came from the United States, Italy and Spain. Sample material is recorded as cDNA or gDNA derived from T cells, B-cell-depleted T cells, or PBMCs.

Original processing methods: Reference gene primer amplification gave estimated nucleated cell counts. Libraries were prepared by immunoSEQ multiplex PCR; TCRdb keeps only in-frame clonotypes and omits some of them. For V, J and clone size, that table is used; D and trimming come from the DNA. The sample includes 85,000 to 95,000 clones, over 60% of them seen just once. V was shortened by 2 bases and J by 6 bases, with 17 bases between the two germline ends. The CDR3 loop spans 15 amino acids. Germline V gene sequence: CDR1 MNHEY, CDR2 SVGAGI. This clone was seen just once. The chain joins TRBV6-5 to TRBJ2-7; tentatively, D is TRBD1 (5 bases). The TCR sequence derives from a man aged 70 or older with acute or convalescent COVID-19. Sequenced: peripheral blood. The CDR3 sequence is CASSYLRQGSVEQYF. In nucleotides, the CDR3 is TGTGCCAGCAGTTACCTTCGGCAGGGTTCGGTCGAGCAGTACTTC.